This TCR beta chain stems from a study of shared clonotypes between healthy human individuals. The CDR3 runs to 16 residues. V shed 3 bases and J 5 bases; nucleotides not matched to a gene: 11. CDR1 GTSNPN and CDR2 SVGIG come from the germline V gene (reference sequence). Study findings and constraints: Compared with clonotypes that all four donors shared, non-shared clonotypes had lower generation probabilities.

Concerning this clone: Its antigen is unidentified.

Profiling relied on immunoSEQ multiplex PCR, and the TCRdb table lists in-frame clones only, not all of them. This sample has 550,000 to 700,000 clones, with roughly 73% found just once. The sequencing sample was made of memory CD4+ T cells sorted from blood. Subset here: CD45RA-negative fraction. The clonotype comes from a woman aged 25 to 39 in good health. The chain combines TRBV30 with TRBJ1-5; 9 bases agree with TRBD1. The CDR3: CAWSELGQGLYQPQHF. The CDR3 nucleotides read TGTGCCTGGAGCGAACTGGGACAGGGTTTGTATCAGCCCCAGCATTTT.